The following is a TCR beta chain sequence with its context. The data were produced by immunoSEQ multiplex PCR, yet TCRdb's version contains in-frame clones alone and is incomplete. Among about 680,000 clones listed, roughly 90% were seen once. Treatment noted: some 20 received Ad26.COV2.S at low or high dose, single or two shots; five or six received placebo; per-sample allocation not given. Collection of samples fell on day 63 after the first vaccine or placebo injection. Per germline, CDR1 SGHRS and CDR2 YFSETQ. This CDR3 comprises 15 residues. The ends lost 2 bases at V and 0 bases at J; junction bases unmatched: 4. This entry belongs to a study of Ad26.COV2.S vaccination and SARS-CoV-2 variants. Study context: Sample donor was a member of the COV1001 Ad26.COV2.S trial arm.

The sequence was collected from a person between 18 and 60 years old who received the Ad26.COV2.S COVID-19 vaccine or a placebo. Sequencing was performed on peripheral blood, taken in a trial of Ad26.COV2.S vaccine versus placebo. The chain employs TRBV5-1 and TRBJ1-1, with TRBD1 identical over 7 bases. The CDR3 DNA reads as TGCGCCAGCAGCTTCACAGGGGCCCTGAACACTGAAGCTTTCTTT. It yields the protein CASSFTGALNTEAFF.